One and the same sample provided the 9 T cell receptor beta chains below, sequenced in a study of CD8+ T cells in alopecia areata. Documented treatment: oral pan-JAK inhibitor, 5-10 mg twice daily. The sequencing template was cDNA reverse transcribed from extracted RNA. Profiling relied on immunoSEQ multiplex PCR, and the TCRdb table lists in-frame clones only, not all of them. This table has 90,000 or so clones, around 47% appearing once. The sequenced sample was CD8+ T cells sorted from blood, obtained at week 24, from a patient treated with tofacitinib. These receptors originate from a human donor with alopecia areata.

V usage is TRBV9 and J usage is TRBJ1-1; the match to TRBD1 covers 7 bases. This CDR3 is 16 amino acids long. Germline CDR1 and CDR2: SGDLS and YYNGEE. After removal of 3 bases from V and 5 bases from J, the junction contained 13 bases not matched to a gene. CDR3 residues: CASSGPVGRGETEAFF. CDR3 DNA: TGTGCCAGCAGCGGCCCCGTGGGCAGGGGGGAGACTGAAGCTTTCTTT.

This clone occurred a few times. The chain joins TRBV7-9 to TRBJ2-3; D ambiguous. The CDR3 totals 11 residues. Germline V gene lookup returns CDR1 SEHNR and CDR2 FQNEAQ (reference sequence). Trimming took off 5 bases at V and 7 bases at J, with 7 bases between the two ends. The CDR3 here is CASSGRNTQYF. The CDR3 coding sequence is TGTGCCAGCAGCGGAAGGAATACGCAGTATTTT.

Details on this clone: An end of the junction does not agree with germline; a read error may underlie this. V gene TRBV28 combines with J gene TRBJ2-2; 8 nucleotides line up with TRBD2. The CDR3 has 15 amino acids. Germline V CDR1 and CDR2: MDHEN, SYDVKM. CDR3 sequence (DNA): TGTGCCTGCAGATATAGCGGGAATGGCACCGGGGAGCTGTTTTTT. Its translation is CACRYSGNGTGELFF.

The chain uses TRBV11-2 and TRBJ2-7; 7 bases are shared with TRBD1. CDR1 and CDR2 (germline): SGHAT, FQNNGV. The CDR3 spans 12 residues. The V segment lost 3 bases and the J segment 5 bases; nucleotides outside the gene matches: 1. The CDR3: CASSFGQDEQYF. In DNA, the CDR3 is TGTGCCAGCAGCTTCGGACAGGACGAGCAGTACTTC.

The gene calls are TRBV6-1 and TRBJ1-1, with no clear D. V was clipped by 6 bases and J by 1 base, with 9 bases between them. Germline V gene data show CDR1 as MNHNS and CDR2 as SASEGT. CDR3 length: 13 amino acids. For the CDR3, the DNA is TGTGCCAGCAGAACCGGACGGAACACTGAAGCTTTCTTT. Translation: CASRTGRNTEAFF.

This chain links TRBV19 with TRBJ2-5; D unresolved. Trimming pared 3 bases from V and 0 bases from J, leaving 5 bases between. Germline CDR1 is LNHDA and CDR2 is SQIVND (reference sequence). The CDR3 loop spans 13 amino acids. Here the CDR3 DNA reads TGTGCCAGTAGTATTGCCAACCAAGAGACCCAGTACTTC. The encoded protein is CASSIANQETQYF.

The V call is TRBV29-1, the J call TRBJ2-7; D may match TRBD1 or TRBD2 (5 bases each). In germline, CDR1 is SQVTM, CDR2 ANQGSEA. The ends were cut back, 0 bases at V and 1 base at J, with 19 bases in the middle. CDR3 length: 17 amino acids. The CDR3 sequence: CSVEERHGGRGSYEQYF. The CDR3, as DNA: TGCAGCGTTGAAGAGCGGCATGGGGGACGGGGTTCCTACGAGCAGTACTTC.

V gene TRBV2 combines with J gene TRBJ1-2; a possible D gene is TRBD1 (5 bases). Trimming cost V 7 bases and J 3 bases, with 15 bases left between them. Looked up from germline, CDR1 is SNHLY and CDR2 is FYNNEI. The CDR3 has 14 amino acids. This chain's CDR3 is CASKGPAGYYGYTF. CDR3 in DNA: TGTGCCAGCAAGGGGCCCGCAGGATACTATGGCTACACCTTC.

This clone turned up a few times. V is TRBV4-3 and J is TRBJ2-2; possibly TRBD1 for D (5 bases). CDR1 LGHNA and CDR2 YSLEER come from the germline V gene. This CDR3 has 15 amino acids. V lost 2 bases to trimming and J lost 6 bases, with 13 bases between them. CDR3 in DNA: TGCGCCAGCAGCCAATATCTTATAGGGGCCGGGGAGCTGTTTTTT. Its translation is CASSQYLIGAGELFF.